The clone carrying this TCR beta chain occurred a few times. Profiled with immunoSEQ multiplex PCR; TCRdb holds only in-frame clones, not every one. The sample has about 50,000 clones, 89% seen once; the top ten hold approximately 5.3%. The source of the sample is a study of glioma-infiltrating T cells after dendritic cell vaccination. The V gene's germline CDR1 is MNHNY and CDR2 SVGAGI (reference sequence). J gave up 11 bases and V 2 bases, and 4 bases lay outside the gene matches. The CDR3 length is 13 residues. Time point reported: after dendritic cell vaccination, including at tumor progression/relapse.

The specimen was blood, collected after dendritic cell vaccination. The chain employs TRBV6-6 and TRBJ1-4; 8 nucleotides match TRBD1. This receptor was taken from a human donor with glioblastoma. DNA for the CDR3: TGTGCCAGCAGTTACCCGACAGGGGAGAAACTGTTTTTT. It translates to CASSYPTGEKLFF.